The TCR beta chain under discussion was sequenced for a study of Ad26.COV2.S vaccination and SARS-CoV-2 variants. Study context: Dosing was one shot or two shots 56 days apart. Study-wide points: Total T cell responses may have been underestimated by the TCR breadth and depth analyses.

Using immunoSEQ multiplex PCR, the repertoire was profiled, and TCRdb retains in-frame clones only, with some absent. Of 350,000 to 450,000 clones in the sample, about 90% are singletons; the top ten hold 1.5% to 2%. Germline V CDR1 and CDR2: MNHNY, SVGAGI (reference sequence). The V gene lost 6 bases and the J gene lost 6 bases, with 22 bases spanning the gap. The CDR3 is made up of 16 amino acids. The treatment: some 20 received Ad26.COV2.S at low or high dose, single or two shots; 5 received placebo; per-sample allocation not given. Repertoires come from day 63 after the first vaccine or placebo injection. A Boston adult aged 18-55 years was the donor. A word on this clone: The target antigen is unknown.

The V gene is TRBV6-6, the J gene TRBJ2-3; D call uncertain. The sequence came from a person aged 18-60 years who received the Ad26.COV2.S COVID-19 vaccine or a placebo. The sample was peripheral blood, taken in a trial of Ad26.COV2.S vaccine versus placebo. CDR3 region: CASSPHIPPDWDTQYF. The CDR3 nucleotides read TGTGCCAGCAGCCCGCACATTCCCCCCGATTGGGATACGCAGTATTTT.